This T cell receptor beta chain was profiled in a study of blood T cell repertoires in COVID-19. Assay: immunoSEQ multiplex PCR; the TCRdb copy retains only in-frame clones and omits some. The data contain a few hundred thousand clones, approximately 91% of them singletons. The CDR3 has 14 residues. In germline, CDR1 is MNHEY, CDR2 SVGAGI. The ends were cut back, 5 bases at V and 3 bases at J, with 14 bases in the middle. Input material: peripheral blood. The chain links TRBV6-5 to TRBJ2-7; perhaps TRBD1 as D (5 bases). This clonotype was sampled from a man aged 50 or older with acute or convalescent COVID-19. CDR3 region: CASSHDRHHYEQYF. For the CDR3, the DNA is TGTGCCAGCAGTCATGACAGACATCACTACGAGCAGTACTTC.